This T cell receptor beta chain stems from a study of cytomegalovirus exposure and HLA in healthy donors. On the study more broadly: An early data release held some 85 million unique TCRs from HLA-typed donors.

The PCR employed 60 Vbeta primers together with 13 Jbeta primers. Per the study methods: Per a later analysis, the number of unique TCR beta chains was around 80 million, of which roughly 10 million were shared. Libraries were prepared by immunoSEQ multiplex PCR; TCRdb keeps only in-frame clonotypes and omits some of them. V, J and clone size reflect that table, while D and trimming were determined from the DNA. The table lists about 160,000 clones, roughly 80% of them singletons. Study-wide findings and caveats: A later analysis showed TCR association rates differing by HLA locus, peaking at DRB1 and lowest at HLA-C.

V gave up 6 bases and J gave up 5 bases; unmatched junction bases: 10. The CDR3 length is 15 residues. Germline V gene sequence: CDR1 SGHRS, CDR2 YFSETQ. With regard to this clone: What it binds is not known.

The sample taken for sequencing was PBMCs. The V gene is TRBV5-1, the J gene TRBJ2-5, with 10 positions matching TRBD2. The sequence was collected from a man aged 50 to 59 in good health and CMV-seropositive. Written as DNA, the CDR3 is TGCGCCAGCACCTGGGGGCTAGCGGGAGTGGAGACCCAGTACTTC. Translating gives CASTWGLAGVETQYF.